The 30 T cell receptor beta chains in this list originate from one sample, sequenced in a study of T cells after yellow fever vaccination. TCRdb independently ran MiXCR on the 5' RACE reads; one entry per CDR3 protein. The sample carries approximately 550,000 distinct CDR3 sequences, roughly 21% recorded once. The material was PBMCs, obtained 15 days after the yellow fever booster vaccination. The source of these receptors is a young man who received the YFV17D yellow fever vaccine.

This clonotype was seen a few times. The V call is TRBV20-1, the J call TRBJ2-5, with D possibly being TRBD2 (6 bases). Germline V lookup: CDR1 DFQATT, CDR2 SNEGSKA (reference sequence). The CDR3 is 15 amino acids. V was clipped by 3 bases and J by 1 base, with 15 bases between them. The DNA of the CDR3 is TGCAGTGCTAGTGCTACCGGGAGATCCCAAGAGACCCAGTACTTC. This codes for CSASATGRSQETQYF.

This clonotype occurred a few times. The chain is built from TRBV12-3 or TRBV12-4 and TRBJ2-5, with D unresolved. There are 14 residues in the CDR3. V was trimmed by 2 bases and J by 4 bases, leaving 11 bases between them. As DNA, the CDR3 is TGTGCCAGCAGTTTAAGGCAGCTTGGAGAGACCCAGTACTTC. It is translated as CASSLRQLGETQYF.

The rearrangement links TRBV7-2 to TRBJ2-5, with 8 bases lining up with TRBD2. The CDR3 is 16 amino acids. The V segment lost 0 bases and the J segment 5 bases; nucleotides outside the gene matches: 8. The germline CDR1 and CDR2 sequences are SGHTA and FQGNSA. For the CDR3, the DNA is TGTGCCAGCAGCTTAGCGCCTGGCGGGAGGTCGGAGACCCAGTACTTC. Encoded protein: CASSLAPGGRSETQYF.

This rearrangement joins TRBV7-3 to TRBJ2-2; 10 bases match TRBD2. The CDR3 is 15 residues long. CDR1 and CDR2 from the germline V gene are SGHTA and FQGTGA. The V segment lost 0 bases and the J segment 7 bases; nucleotides outside the gene matches: 2. CDR3 nucleotide sequence: TGTGCCAGCAGCTTAACCCCTAGCGGGAGCGGGGAGCTGTTTTTT. Its protein is CASSLTPSGSGELFF.

The chain has TRBV5-1 and TRBJ2-5, with 12 bases lining up with TRBD2. Germline CDR1 and CDR2: SGHRS and YFSETQ. V trimming: 4 bases; J trimming: 0 bases; junction bases outside the gene matches: 7. The CDR3 has 17 amino acids. CDR3 bases: TGCGCCAGCAGCGCGCGGACTAGCGGGACCTACCAAGAGACCCAGTACTTC. Protein product: CASSARTSGTYQETQYF.

The genes are TRBV6-5 and TRBJ1-6; 7 bases line up with TRBD1. V shed 2 bases, J shed 7 bases, and the junction held 8 bases outside the gene matches. CDR3 size: 16 residues. The germline gives CDR1 MNHEY, CDR2 SVGAGI. This chain's CDR3 is CASSYQSRQGNSPLHF. DNA of the CDR3: TGTGCCAGCAGTTACCAGTCACGACAGGGCAATTCACCCCTCCACTTT.

This clonotype occurred a few times. J is TRBJ2-2 and V is TRBV7-9, with D possibly matching TRBD1 (6 bases). V gave up 4 bases and J gave up 3 bases, with 12 bases separating them. The CDR3 has 15 amino acids. Germline V gene data show CDR1 as SEHNR and CDR2 as FQNEAQ (reference sequence). Here the CDR3 DNA reads TGTGCCAGCAGCTCACCCCCAGGGGACACCGGGGAGCTGTTTTTT. Translated, it gives CASSSPPGDTGELFF.

The chain carries TRBV29-1 and TRBJ2-7; 7 nucleotides align to TRBD1. Germline values: CDR1 SQVTM, CDR2 ANQGSEA. Trimming took 7 bases from V and 2 from J; bases not matched to a gene: 5. This CDR3 spans 12 amino acids. The CDR3 DNA reads TGCAGCGGGTCGGGGACAGCCTACGAGCAGTACTTC. Translation gives CSGSGTAYEQYF.

This clonotype was detected only a few times. The genes are TRBV6-2 or TRBV6-3 and TRBJ2-3, with no clear D. Looked up from germline, CDR1 is MNHEY and CDR2 is SVGEGT. The V gene lost 5 bases and the J gene lost 4 bases, with 7 bases spanning the gap. The CDR3 extends over 12 amino acids. The CDR3 region is CASSGVADTQYF. The CDR3 DNA is TGTGCCAGCAGTGGGGTGGCAGATACGCAGTATTTT.

This clonotype occurred a few times. V and J are TRBV4-2 and TRBJ2-5, with a tentative D call TRBD2 (6 bases). Germline CDR1 and CDR2: LGHNA and YNFKEQ. V dropped 1 base and J dropped 5 bases, with 14 bases sitting between them. The CDR3 consists of 15 residues. The CDR3 DNA reads as TGTGCCAGCAGCCAAGGGGCGCTAGGGAGGGAGACCCAGTACTTC. It translates to CASSQGALGRETQYF.

The V and J genes are TRBV3-1 and TRBJ2-2; 8 positions agree with TRBD1. Germline assignment: CDR1 LGHDT and CDR2 YNNKEL (reference sequence). V shed 1 base, J shed 4 bases, and the junction held 2 bases outside the gene matches. The CDR3 length is 15 residues. This chain's CDR3 is CASSQGQGSTGELFF. As DNA, the CDR3 is TGTGCCAGCAGCCAAGGACAGGGGTCCACCGGGGAGCTGTTTTTT.

This clonotype was detected ten times or more. The J gene is TRBJ1-2, the V gene TRBV5-6; D is undetermined. Germline V gives CDR1 SGHDT, CDR2 YYEEEE. The V end lost 2 bases, the J end lost 0 bases, and 8 bases lay between the germline ends. The CDR3 is 14 amino acids. The CDR3 is CASSFPGANYGYTF. The CDR3 coding sequence is TGTGCCAGCAGCTTTCCCGGAGCTAACTATGGCTACACCTTC.

The rearrangement links TRBV7-2 to TRBJ2-4; D is possibly TRBD1 (6 bases). CDR3 length: 16 amino acids. Germline values: CDR1 SGHTA, CDR2 FQGNSA. V was pared by 7 bases and J by 0 bases, with 16 bases between. The CDR3 DNA follows: TGTGCCAGCACCCTACAGGGTGGCGTAGCCAAAAACATTCAGTACTTC. Its translation is CASTLQGGVAKNIQYF.

With regard to this clonotype: Compared with germline, one end of the junction differs, possibly owing to a read error. CDR3: CASSCGRAPKTGELFF. CDR3 nucleotides: TGCGCCAGCAGTTGCGGGAGGGCCCCGAAGACCGGGGAGCTGTTTTTT. This rearrangement joins TRBV23-1 to TRBJ2-2; the match to TRBD2 covers 9 bases. TRBV23-1 is an open reading frame, and its role is uncertain. The CDR3 is 16 amino acids.

The chain couples TRBV19 to TRBJ1-2, with a weak D call TRBD1 (5 bases). This CDR3 has 15 residues. The ends were cut back, 3 bases at V and 4 bases at J, with 15 bases in the middle. The V gene's germline CDR1 is LNHDA and CDR2 SQIVND (reference sequence). CDR3 in amino acids: CASSIGGNGLYGYTF. The CDR3 region has the DNA TGTGCCAGTAGTATTGGGGGAAACGGACTCTATGGCTACACCTTC.

The chain has TRBV20-1 and TRBJ2-3; 7 bases are a match to TRBD2. V shed 5 bases and J 2 bases; nucleotides not matched to a gene: 7. The CDR3 sequence is 14 residues long. Per germline, CDR1 DFQATT and CDR2 SNEGSKA (reference sequence). CDR3 amino acids: CSAPLADPTDTQYF. CDR3 DNA: TGCAGTGCTCCCCTAGCGGACCCCACAGATACGCAGTATTTT.

This clonotype has a handful of counts. V usage is TRBV12-3 or TRBV12-4 and J usage is TRBJ2-3, with 7 bases identical to TRBD2. V was pared by 5 bases and J by 3 bases, with 8 bases of the junction left unmatched. This CDR3 comprises 15 residues. The CDR3 bases are TGTGCCAGCAGTGTGGCTAGCGGAGCTACAGATACGCAGTATTTT. Translation: CASSVASGATDTQYF.

J is TRBJ2-2 and V is TRBV7-6; 13 bases align to TRBD2. The CDR3 sequence is 15 residues long. The germline gives CDR1 SGHVS, CDR2 FNYEAQ. Trimming removed 5 bases from V and 7 bases from J; junction bases left unmatched: 4. As DNA, the CDR3 is TGTGCCAGCAGCCGACTAGCGGGAGGAGGCGGGGAGCTGTTTTTT. It translates to CASSRLAGGGGELFF.

This clonotype was found a few times. The rearrangement joins TRBV10-3 to TRBJ2-1; the match to TRBD1 covers 11 bases. Germline V gives CDR1 ENHRY, CDR2 SYGVKD. There are 15 residues in the CDR3. V gave up 5 bases and J gave up 5 bases; unmatched junction bases: 5. The CDR3 is CAISPDRGPHNEQFF. The CDR3 DNA sequence: TGTGCCATCAGTCCGGACAGGGGGCCCCACAATGAGCAGTTCTTC.

This clonotype was counted between two and nine times. The chain couples TRBV6-5 to TRBJ2-1, with 12 bases fitting TRBD2. Germline values: CDR1 MNHEY, CDR2 SVGAGI. Losses at the gene ends were 1 base for V and 4 bases for J; bases not matched to a gene: 5. The CDR3 is 17 amino acids. The CDR3 sequence: CASSYYAGLAGYNEQFF. The CDR3, as DNA: TGTGCCAGCAGTTACTACGCCGGACTAGCGGGATACAATGAGCAGTTCTTC.

This clonotype was seen repeatedly, ten times or more. V gene TRBV3-1 combines with J gene TRBJ2-2, with 9 bases lining up with TRBD1. V shed 5 bases and J 5 bases; nucleotides not matched to a gene: 6. This CDR3 region has 15 residues. CDR1 LGHDT and CDR2 YNNKEL come from the germline V gene (reference sequence). The CDR3 here is CASSLQGASTGELFF. As DNA, the CDR3 is TGTGCCAGCAGCTTACAGGGGGCAAGTACCGGGGAGCTGTTTTTT.

This clonotype was counted a few times. V usage is TRBV7-2 and J usage is TRBJ2-7, with unresolved D. Trimming shortened V by 8 bases and J by 2 bases, and 13 bases separated the two germline ends. This CDR3 has 13 amino acids. Germline values: CDR1 SGHTA, CDR2 FQGNSA. Written as DNA, the CDR3 is TGTGCCAGCGGACGGATCATCACCTACGAGCAGTACTTC. Protein product: CASGRIITYEQYF. Drawing the rest from reference TRBV7-2 and TRBJ2-7, the complete variable domain is GAGVSQSPSNKVTEKGKDVELRCDPISGHTALYWYRQSLGQGLEFLIYFQGNSAPDKSGLPSDRFSAERTGGSVSTLTIQRTQQEDSAVYLCASGRIITYEQYFGPGTRLTVT.

This clonotype was detected a few times. This chain links TRBV7-2 with TRBJ2-1; 9 bases are shared with TRBD2. This CDR3 comprises 16 residues. J was trimmed by 4 bases and V by 4 bases; bases with no gene match: 8. Germline CDR1 SGHTA, CDR2 FQGNSA. The CDR3 region has the DNA TGTGCCAGCAGCTCCCAATGGGCGGGAGGGTACAATGAGCAGTTCTTC. Encoded protein: CASSSQWAGGYNEQFF.

The chain employs TRBV7-9 and TRBJ2-7; 11 positions agree with TRBD2. This CDR3 is 15 amino acids long. V was clipped by 5 bases and J by 1 base; unmatched bases: 4. The V gene's germline CDR1 is SEHNR and CDR2 FQNEAQ (reference sequence). CDR3 in amino acids: CASSGGLAGSYEQYF. In nucleotides, the CDR3 is TGTGCCAGCAGCGGAGGACTAGCGGGTTCCTACGAGCAGTACTTC.

This clonotype was detected only a few times. The chain couples TRBV4-3 to TRBJ2-2, with TRBD1 matching over 7 bases. The length of the CDR3 is 15 residues. Germline trimming cut 1 base from V and 6 bases from J; bases unmatched to any gene: 5. Looked up from germline, CDR1 is LGHNA and CDR2 is YSLEER. The CDR3 bases are TGCGCCAGCAGCCAAGGAACAGGGGTCTCCGGGGAGCTGTTTTTT. It translates to CASSQGTGVSGELFF.

V and J are TRBV11-2 and TRBJ2-1; 7 nucleotides agree with TRBD2. Unmatched junction bases numbered 8, after V lost 5 bases and J lost 1 base. Looked up from germline, CDR1 is SGHAT and CDR2 is FQNNGV. The CDR3 extends over 16 amino acids. As DNA, the CDR3 is TGTGCCAGCAGCCCTAGAGCGGGACCGTCCTACAATGAGCAGTTCTTC. It yields the protein CASSPRAGPSYNEQFF.

V and J are TRBV30 and TRBJ1-2; the D is unclear. CDR3 length: 12 amino acids. Per germline, CDR1 GTSNPN and CDR2 SVGIG (reference sequence). V dropped 0 bases and J dropped 8 bases, with 10 bases sitting between them. CDR3 residues: CAWSVGVPGYTF. The DNA of the CDR3 is TGTGCCTGGAGTGTAGGAGTTCCCGGCTACACCTTC.

This clonotype was counted ten times or more. The V and J genes are TRBV15 and TRBJ2-1, with D perhaps TRBD1 or TRBD2 (5 bases each). CDR3 length: 14 residues. In germline, CDR1 is LNHNV, CDR2 YYDKDF (reference sequence). The germline V and J ends were trimmed by 4 bases and 12 bases, with 19 bases remaining between them. The CDR3 DNA sequence: TGTGCCACCAGCACCGATACGACAAGTGGGGGGCAGTTCTTC. Translation: CATSTDTTSGGQFF.

This rearrangement joins TRBV5-1 to TRBJ2-3; no firm D call. CDR3 length: 13 amino acids. V was pared by 2 bases and J by 4 bases, with 8 bases between. Germline V CDR1 and CDR2: SGHRS, YFSETQ. CDR3 coding DNA: TGCGCCAGCAGCTTCTCGGCCCCAGATACGCAGTATTTT. It yields the protein CASSFSAPDTQYF.

This clonotype has more than one count but fewer than ten. Sequence at one end of the junction differs from germline and may be a read error. V is TRBV5-1 and J is TRBJ2-1; TRBD2 aligns across 11 bases. The CDR3 is 16 amino acids. CDR1 and CDR2 (germline): SGHRS, YFSETQ. CDR3: CASSPWTSGLGTGIVF. DNA for the CDR3: TGCGCCAGCAGCCCTTGGACTAGCGGGCTCGGTACGGGGATTGTCTTC.